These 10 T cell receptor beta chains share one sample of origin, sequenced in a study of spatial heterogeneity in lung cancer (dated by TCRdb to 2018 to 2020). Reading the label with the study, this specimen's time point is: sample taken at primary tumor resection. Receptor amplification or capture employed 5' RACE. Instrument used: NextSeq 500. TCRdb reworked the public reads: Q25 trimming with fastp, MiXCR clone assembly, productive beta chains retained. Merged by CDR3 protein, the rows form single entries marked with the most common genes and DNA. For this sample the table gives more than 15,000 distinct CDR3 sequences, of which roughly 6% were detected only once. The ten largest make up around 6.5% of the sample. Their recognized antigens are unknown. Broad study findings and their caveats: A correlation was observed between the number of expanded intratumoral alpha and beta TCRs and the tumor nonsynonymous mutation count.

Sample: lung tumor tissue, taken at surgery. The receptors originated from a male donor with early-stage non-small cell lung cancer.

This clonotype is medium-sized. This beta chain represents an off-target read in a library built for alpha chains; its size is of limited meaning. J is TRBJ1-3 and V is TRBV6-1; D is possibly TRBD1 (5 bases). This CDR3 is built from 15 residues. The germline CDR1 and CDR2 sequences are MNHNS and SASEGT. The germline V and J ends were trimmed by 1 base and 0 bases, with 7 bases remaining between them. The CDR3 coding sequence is TGTGCCAGCAGTGAAGTCGACAGCTCTGGAAACACCATATATTTT. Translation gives CASSEVDSSGNTIYF.

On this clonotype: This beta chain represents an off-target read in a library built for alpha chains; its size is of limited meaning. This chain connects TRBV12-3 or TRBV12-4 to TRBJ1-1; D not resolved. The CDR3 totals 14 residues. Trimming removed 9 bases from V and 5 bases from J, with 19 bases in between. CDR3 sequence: CASFTRRTWTEAFF. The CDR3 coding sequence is TGTGCCAGTTTTACAAGGAGGACGTGGACTGAAGCTTTCTTT.

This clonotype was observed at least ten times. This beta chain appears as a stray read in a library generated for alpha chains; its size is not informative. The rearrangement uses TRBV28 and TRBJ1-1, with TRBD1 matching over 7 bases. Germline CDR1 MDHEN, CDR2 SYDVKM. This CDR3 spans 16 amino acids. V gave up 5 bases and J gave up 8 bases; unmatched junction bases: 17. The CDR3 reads CASSITGDAKDREAFF. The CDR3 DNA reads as TGTGCCAGCAGTATCACAGGGGACGCGAAGGATCGGGAAGCTTTCTTT.

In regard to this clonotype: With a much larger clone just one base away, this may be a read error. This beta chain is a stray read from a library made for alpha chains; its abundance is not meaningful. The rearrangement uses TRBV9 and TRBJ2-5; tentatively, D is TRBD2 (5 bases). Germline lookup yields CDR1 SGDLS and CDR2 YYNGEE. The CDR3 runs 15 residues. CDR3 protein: CASSVSGSGWETKYF. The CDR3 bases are TGTGCCAGCAGCGTCAGTGGGAGTGGGTGGGAGACCAAGTACTTC.

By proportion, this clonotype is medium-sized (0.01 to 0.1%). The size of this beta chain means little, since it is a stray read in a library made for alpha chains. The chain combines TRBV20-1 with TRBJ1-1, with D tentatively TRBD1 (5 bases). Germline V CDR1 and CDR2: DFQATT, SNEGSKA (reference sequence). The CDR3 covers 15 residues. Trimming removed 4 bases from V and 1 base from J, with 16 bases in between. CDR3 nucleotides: TGCAGTGCTACTGGGCGGGACTTTAGGAACACTGAAGCTTTCTTT. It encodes CSATGRDFRNTEAFF.

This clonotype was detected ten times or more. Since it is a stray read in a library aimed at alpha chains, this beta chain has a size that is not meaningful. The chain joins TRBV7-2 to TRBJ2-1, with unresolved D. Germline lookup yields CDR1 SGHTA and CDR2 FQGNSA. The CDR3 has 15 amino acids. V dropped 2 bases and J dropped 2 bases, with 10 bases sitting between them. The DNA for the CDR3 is TGTGCCAGCAGCTTACGGCCCGCGGCCTACAATGAGCAGTTCTTC. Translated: CASSLRPAAYNEQFF. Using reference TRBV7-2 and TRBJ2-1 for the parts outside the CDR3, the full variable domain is GAGVSQSPSNKVTEKGKDVELRCDPISGHTALYWYRQSLGQGLEFLIYFQGNSAPDKSGLPSDRFSAERTGGSVSTLTIQRTQQEDSAVYLCASSLRPAAYNEQFFGPGTRLTVL.

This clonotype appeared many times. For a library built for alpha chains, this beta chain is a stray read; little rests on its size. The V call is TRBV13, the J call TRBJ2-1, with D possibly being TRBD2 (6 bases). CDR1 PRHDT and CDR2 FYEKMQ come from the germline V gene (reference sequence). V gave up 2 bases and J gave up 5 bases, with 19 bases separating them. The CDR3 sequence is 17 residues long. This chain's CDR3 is CASSLTGVGLVNNEQFF. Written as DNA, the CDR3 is TGTGCCAGCAGCTTAACCGGTGTGGGACTCGTAAACAATGAGCAGTTCTTC.

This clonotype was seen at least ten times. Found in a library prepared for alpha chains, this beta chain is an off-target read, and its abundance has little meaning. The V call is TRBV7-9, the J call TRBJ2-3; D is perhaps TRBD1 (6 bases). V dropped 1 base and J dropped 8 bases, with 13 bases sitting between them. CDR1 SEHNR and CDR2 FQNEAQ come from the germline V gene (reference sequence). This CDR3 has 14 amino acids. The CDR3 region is CASSLGPPGVTQYF. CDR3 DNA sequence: TGTGCCAGCAGCTTAGGTCCCCCAGGGGTTACGCAGTATTTT.

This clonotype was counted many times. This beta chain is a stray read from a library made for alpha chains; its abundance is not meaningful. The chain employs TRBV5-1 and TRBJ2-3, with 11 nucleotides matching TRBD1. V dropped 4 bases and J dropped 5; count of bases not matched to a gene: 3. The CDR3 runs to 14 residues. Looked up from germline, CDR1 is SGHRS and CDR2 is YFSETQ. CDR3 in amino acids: CASSLGTGGDTQYF. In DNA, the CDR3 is TGCGCCAGCAGCCTAGGGACAGGGGGAGATACGCAGTATTTT.

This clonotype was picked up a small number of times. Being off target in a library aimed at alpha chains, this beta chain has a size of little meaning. The CDR3 reads CSARPRTSGSSYEQYF. CDR3 DNA: TGCAGTGCTAGACCTAGGACTAGCGGGAGCTCCTACGAGCAGTACTTC. V gene TRBV20-1 combines with J gene TRBJ2-7, with 13 positions matching TRBD2. V was pared by 2 bases and J by 0 bases, with 4 bases of the junction left unmatched. This CDR3 has 16 residues. Germline-derived CDR1 and CDR2 are DFQATT and SNEGSKA (reference sequence).